A selection of T cell receptor beta chains follows, all from one sample in a study of cytomegalovirus exposure and HLA in healthy donors. The method was immunoSEQ multiplex PCR; TCRdb's version includes in-frame clones alone and lacks a portion of them. The sample shows fewer than 250,000 clones, roughly 87% of them seen only once. What was sequenced was PBMCs. The receptors here all came from a man aged 40-55 years in good health and CMV-seropositive. Each CDR3 is given with its conserved first and last residue. D genes are given only for firm matches. Rows may omit the clone size; those that give it use once, few, many or a size class.

>TRBV7-9|14|.|.|TRBJ2-5
CASSLGTAKETQYF
TGTGCCAGCAGCTTAGGGACTGCCAAAGAGACCCAGTACTTC
>TRBV19|16|.|.|TRBJ1-4
CASSMRRDFVREKLFF
TGTGCCAGTAGTATGCGAAGAGACTTCGTCCGAGAAAAACTGTTTTTT
>TRBV7-9|13|.|.|TRBJ2-7
CASSSIRQYEQYF
TGTGCCAGCAGCTCAATCCGACAGTACGAGCAGTACTTC
>TRBV5-1|13|.|.|TRBJ1-1
CASSFGANTEAFF
TGCGCCAGCAGCTTTGGGGCGAACACTGAAGCTTTCTTT
>TRBV4-1|14|TRBD1|once|TRBJ1-5
CASSLGTGHQPQHF
TGCGCCAGCAGCCTTGGGACAGGTCATCAGCCCCAGCATTTT
>TRBV5-1|17|TRBD1|.|TRBJ2-3
CASSLRTGVQSPDTQYF
TGCGCCAGCAGCTTACGGACAGGGGTGCAGTCCCCAGATACGCAGTATTTT
>TRBV7-8|17|.|.|TRBJ2-7
CASSLVGTSPIIYEQYF
TGTGCCAGCAGCTTAGTTGGGACTTCGCCTATTATCTACGAGCAGTACTTC
>TRBV7-8|16|.|.|TRBJ2-7
CASSTPRGHSSYEQYF
TGTGCCAGCAGCACCCCCAGAGGACATTCCTCCTACGAGCAGTACTTC
>TRBV6-5|12|.|.|TRBJ2-2
CASRSGTGELFF
TGTGCCAGCAGATCCGGCACCGGGGAGCTGTTTTTT
>TRBV25-1|17|TRBD2|.|TRBJ2-2
CASSASGTSGRLGELFF
TGTGCCAGCAGTGCGTCAGGGACTAGCGGGAGGCTCGGGGAGCTGTTTTTT
>TRBV30|14|TRBD2|.|TRBJ2-3
CAWNGPAGADTQYF
TGTGCCTGGAATGGGCCAGCGGGAGCCGATACGCAGTATTTT
>TRBV7-9|15|.|once|TRBJ1-2
CASSLAGAGNYGYTF
TGTGCCAGCAGCTTAGCGGGGGCAGGGAACTATGGCTACACCTTC
>TRBV27|16|.|once|TRBJ2-3
CASSLGYEVGRDTQYF
TGTGCCAGCAGTTTAGGGTATGAGGTGGGGAGAGATACGCAGTATTTT
>TRBV27|15|TRBD2|few|TRBJ2-1
CASSPPGLAGWEQFF
TGTGCCAGCAGTCCTCCGGGACTAGCGGGCTGGGAGCAGTTCTTC
>TRBV27|14|TRBD2|.|TRBJ2-1
CASSRLAGAGEQFF
TGTGCCAGCAGTCGTCTAGCGGGGGCCGGGGAGCAGTTCTTC
>TRBV6-1|13|TRBD1|few|TRBJ1-2
CASTTGTAYGYTF
TGTGCCAGTACGACCGGGACAGCCTATGGCTACACCTTC
>TRBV5-4|15|TRBD1|once|TRBJ1-3
CASSKDRGPGNTIYF
TGTGCCAGCAGCAAGGACAGGGGGCCTGGAAACACCATATATTTT
>TRBV12-2|13|.|.|TRBJ2-7
CASRSSREGKQYF
TGTGCAAGTCGCTCCTCGCGGGAGGGGAAGCAGTACTTC
>TRBV5-6|13|TRBD1|.|TRBJ2-7
CASSLQGANEQYF
TGTGCCAGCAGCTTGCAGGGGGCAAACGAGCAGTACTTC
>TRBV10-3|15|TRBD2|.|TRBJ2-6
CAIWGSGMGANVLTF
TGTGCCATCTGGGGAAGCGGGATGGGGGCCAACGTCCTGACTTTC
>TRBV30|13|.|.|TRBJ2-7
CASLDGHSYEQYF
TGTGCCTCTCTGGACGGACACTCCTACGAGCAGTACTTC
>TRBV5-4|17|.|.|TRBJ1-2
CASSLNRQVDIDYGYTF
TGTGCCAGCAGCTTGAACCGTCAGGTGGACATAGACTATGGCTACACCTTC
>TRBV6-5|15|TRBD1|.|TRBJ1-2
CASSPYDRGSYGYTF
TGTGCCAGCAGCCCCTATGACAGGGGCTCCTATGGCTACACCTTC
>TRBV5-1|16|.|.|TRBJ2-1
CASSLVGVSSYNEQFF
TGCGCCAGCAGCTTGGTCGGGGTCAGCTCCTACAATGAGCAGTTCTTC
>TRBV6-5|14|.|.|TRBJ1-2
CASSYSGGSYGYTF
TGTGCCAGCAGTTACTCGGGTGGGAGCTATGGCTACACCTTC
>TRBV6-5|15|TRBD1|.|TRBJ2-2
CASRPDRGLTGELFF
TGTGCCAGCAGACCCGACAGGGGGCTTACCGGGGAGCTGTTTTTT
>TRBV10-2|12|.|.|TRBJ2-2
CATLAETGELFF
TGCGCCACCTTAGCGGAAACCGGGGAGCTGTTTTTT
>TRBV28|16|TRBD1|.|TRBJ1-1
CATFSLPGQGSTEAFF
TGTGCCACCTTTTCACTTCCGGGACAGGGGAGCACTGAAGCTTTCTTT
>TRBV29-1|14|.|.|TRBJ2-1
CSGRLGLSVDEQFF
TGCAGCGGGAGGCTTGGACTTTCGGTGGATGAGCAGTTCTTC
>TRBV6-5|15|.|.|TRBJ2-1
CASSPRRGPYNEQFF
TGTGCCAGCAGCCCCAGGAGGGGGCCATACAATGAGCAGTTCTTC
>TRBV5-4|13|.|.|TRBJ2-5
CASSHGNQETQYF
TGTGCCAGCAGCCACGGGAACCAAGAGACCCAGTACTTC